The source of this T cell receptor beta chain is a study of beta chain features in type 1 diabetes. Study conclusions and caveats: Patients with type 1 diabetes carried fewer insertions and had more deletions at their VDJ junctions. There was a moderate but significant shortening of TCRB CDR3s in all four CD4+ subsets of Type 1 diabetes patients. The study notes PCR might favor shorter templates equally in patients and controls.

The whole isolated RNA underwent reverse transcription, so sequencing captured expressed TCRB transcripts. Sequencing used immunoSEQ multiplex PCR; TCRdb keeps in-frame clones, though not all of them. The repertoire holds 40,000 to 45,000 clones, with roughly 70% as singletons. Averaging around 110 mL, one heparinised blood draw came from each individual donor. Via CD45RO/CCR7/CD25/CD127/CD95/CD27, cells of the CD4+ naive, central memory, regulatory and stem cell-like memory subsets were sorted. In regard to this clone: The antigen is undetermined.

This CDR3 region has 15 residues. J was trimmed by 2 bases and V by 2 bases; bases with no gene match: 4. Germline V CDR1 and CDR2: SGHTA, FQGNSA. This chain joins TRBV7-2 and TRBJ2-3, with TRBD2 identical over 7 bases. Sequencing used Tregs from blood. This TCR came from a woman aged 18 to 35 with type 1 diabetes. The CDR3 is CASSLWGGNTDTQYF. DNA of the CDR3: TGTGCCAGCAGCTTATGGGGGGGGAACACAGATACGCAGTATTTT.